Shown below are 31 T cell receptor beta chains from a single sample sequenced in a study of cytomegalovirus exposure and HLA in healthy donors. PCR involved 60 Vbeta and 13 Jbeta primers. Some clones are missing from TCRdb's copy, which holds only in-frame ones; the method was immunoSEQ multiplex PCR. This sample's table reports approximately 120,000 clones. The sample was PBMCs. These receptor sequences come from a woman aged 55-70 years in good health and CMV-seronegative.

The CDR3 loop reads CASQTSGKANNEQFF. The CDR3 DNA is TGTGCCAGCCAAACTAGCGGGAAAGCCAACAATGAGCAGTTCTTC. The chain recombines TRBV6-1 with TRBJ2-1, with 10 bases that match TRBD2. This CDR3 is built from 15 residues. CDR1 MNHNS and CDR2 SASEGT come from the germline V gene. V was clipped by 8 bases and J by 5 bases; unmatched bases: 9.

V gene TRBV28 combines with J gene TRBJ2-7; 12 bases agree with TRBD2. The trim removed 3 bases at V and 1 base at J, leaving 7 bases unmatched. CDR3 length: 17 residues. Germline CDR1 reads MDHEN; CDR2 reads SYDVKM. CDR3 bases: TGTGCCAGCAGTTTTAACCCCGGGACTAGCGGGTCCTACGAGCAGTACTTC. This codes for CASSFNPGTSGSYEQYF.

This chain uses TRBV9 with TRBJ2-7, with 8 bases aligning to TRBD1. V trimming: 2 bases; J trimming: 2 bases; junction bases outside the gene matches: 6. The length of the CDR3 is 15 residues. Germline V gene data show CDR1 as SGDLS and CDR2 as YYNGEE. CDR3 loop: CASSVQGDRTYEQYF. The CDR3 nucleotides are TGTGCCAGCAGCGTCCAGGGGGACAGGACCTACGAGCAGTACTTC. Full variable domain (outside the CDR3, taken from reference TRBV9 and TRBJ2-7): DSGVTQTPKHLITATGQRVTLRCSPRSGDLSVYWYQQSLDQGLQFLIQYYNGEERAKGNILERFSAQQFPDLHSELNLSSLELGDSALYFCASSVQGDRTYEQYFGPGTRLTVT.

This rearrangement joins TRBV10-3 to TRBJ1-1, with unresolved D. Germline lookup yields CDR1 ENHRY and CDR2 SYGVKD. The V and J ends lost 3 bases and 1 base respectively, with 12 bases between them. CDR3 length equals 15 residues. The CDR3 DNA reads TGTGCCATCAGTGAAAGCCCCGGCGGGAACACTGAAGCTTTCTTT. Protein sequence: CAISESPGGNTEAFF.

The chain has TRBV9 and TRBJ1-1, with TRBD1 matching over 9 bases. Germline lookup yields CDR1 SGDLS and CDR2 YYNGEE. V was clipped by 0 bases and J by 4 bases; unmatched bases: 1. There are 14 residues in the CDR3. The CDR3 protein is CASSVGQGGTEAFF. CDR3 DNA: TGTGCCAGCAGCGTAGGACAGGGGGGCACTGAAGCTTTCTTT.

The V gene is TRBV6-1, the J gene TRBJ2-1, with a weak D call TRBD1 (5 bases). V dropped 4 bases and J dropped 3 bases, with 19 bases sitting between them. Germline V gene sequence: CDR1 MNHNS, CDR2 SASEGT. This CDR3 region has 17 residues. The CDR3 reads CASSGRTPGTYYNEQFF. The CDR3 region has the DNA TGTGCCAGCAGTGGAAGGACACCCGGAACCTACTACAATGAGCAGTTCTTC.

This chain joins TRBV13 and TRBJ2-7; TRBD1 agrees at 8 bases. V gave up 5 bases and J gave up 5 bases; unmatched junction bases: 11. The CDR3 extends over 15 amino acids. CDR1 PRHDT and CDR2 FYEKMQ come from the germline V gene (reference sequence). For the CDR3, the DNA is TGTGCCAGCAGCCCAAGTCCCGGGACAGGAAACGAGCAGTACTTC. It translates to CASSPSPGTGNEQYF.

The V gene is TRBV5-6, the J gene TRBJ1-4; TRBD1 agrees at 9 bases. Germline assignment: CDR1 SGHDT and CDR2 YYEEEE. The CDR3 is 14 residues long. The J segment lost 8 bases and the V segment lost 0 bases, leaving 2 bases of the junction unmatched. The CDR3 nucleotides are TGTGCCAGCAGCTTGGGACAGGGGGGCGAAAAACTGTTTTTT. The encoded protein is CASSLGQGGEKLFF.

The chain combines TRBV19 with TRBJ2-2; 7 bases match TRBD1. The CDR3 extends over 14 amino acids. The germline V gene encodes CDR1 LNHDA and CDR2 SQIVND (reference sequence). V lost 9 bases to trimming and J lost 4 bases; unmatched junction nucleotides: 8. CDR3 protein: CASTGESFTGELFF. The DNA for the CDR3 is TGTGCCAGCACAGGGGAGTCTTTCACCGGGGAGCTGTTTTTT.

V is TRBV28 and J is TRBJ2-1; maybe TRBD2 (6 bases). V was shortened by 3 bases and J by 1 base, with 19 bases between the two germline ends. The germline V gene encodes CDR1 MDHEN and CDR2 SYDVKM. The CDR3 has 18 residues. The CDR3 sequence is CASSFRGMGKLSYNEQFF. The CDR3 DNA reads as TGTGCCAGCAGTTTCCGCGGGATGGGAAAATTATCCTACAATGAGCAGTTCTTC.

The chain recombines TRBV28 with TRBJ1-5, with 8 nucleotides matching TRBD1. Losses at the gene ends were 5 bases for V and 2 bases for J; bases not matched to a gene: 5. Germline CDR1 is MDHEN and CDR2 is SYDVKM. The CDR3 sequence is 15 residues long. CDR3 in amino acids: CASSAHRGGNQPQHF. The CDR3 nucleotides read TGTGCCAGCAGTGCCCACAGGGGGGGCAATCAGCCCCAGCATTTT.

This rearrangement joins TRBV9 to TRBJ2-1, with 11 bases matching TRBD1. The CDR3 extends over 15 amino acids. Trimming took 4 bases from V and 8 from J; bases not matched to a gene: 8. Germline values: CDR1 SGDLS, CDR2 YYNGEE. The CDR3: CASSIGQGAWDEQFF. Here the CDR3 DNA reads TGTGCCAGCAGCATCGGACAGGGGGCTTGGGATGAGCAGTTCTTC. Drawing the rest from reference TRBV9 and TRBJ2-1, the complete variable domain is DSGVTQTPKHLITATGQRVTLRCSPRSGDLSVYWYQQSLDQGLQFLIQYYNGEERAKGNILERFSAQQFPDLHSELNLSSLELGDSALYFCASSIGQGAWDEQFFGPGTRLTVL.

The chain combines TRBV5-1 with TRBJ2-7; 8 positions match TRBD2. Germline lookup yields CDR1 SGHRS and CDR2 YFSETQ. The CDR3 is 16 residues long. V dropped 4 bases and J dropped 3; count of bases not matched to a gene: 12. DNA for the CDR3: TGCGCCAGCAGCCCGCGTACTGCTCTAGCGGGCTACGAGCAGTACTTC. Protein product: CASSPRTALAGYEQYF.

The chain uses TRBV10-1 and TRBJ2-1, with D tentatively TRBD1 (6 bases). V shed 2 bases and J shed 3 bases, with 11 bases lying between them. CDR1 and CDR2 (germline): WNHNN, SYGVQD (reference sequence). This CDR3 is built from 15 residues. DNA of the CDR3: TGCGCCAGCAGTGAGACAGGGAGATACTACAATGAGCAGTTCTTC. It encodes CASSETGRYYNEQFF.

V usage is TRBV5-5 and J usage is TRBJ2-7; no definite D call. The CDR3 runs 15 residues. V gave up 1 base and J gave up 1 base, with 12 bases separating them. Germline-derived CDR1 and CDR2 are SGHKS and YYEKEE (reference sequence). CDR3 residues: CASSLRPTASYEQYF. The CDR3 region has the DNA TGTGCCAGCAGCTTGCGCCCCACTGCTTCCTACGAGCAGTACTTC. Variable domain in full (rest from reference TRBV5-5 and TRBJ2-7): DAGVTQSPTHLIKTRGQQVTLRCSPISGHKSVSWYQQVLGQGPQFIFQYYEKEERGRGNFPDRFSARQFPNYSSELNVNALLLGDSALYLCASSLRPTASYEQYFGPGTRLTVT.

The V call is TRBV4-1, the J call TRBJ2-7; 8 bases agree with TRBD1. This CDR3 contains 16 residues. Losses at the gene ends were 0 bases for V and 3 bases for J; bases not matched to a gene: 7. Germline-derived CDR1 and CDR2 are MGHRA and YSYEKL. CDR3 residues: CASSQDRGRGHYEQYF. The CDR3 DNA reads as TGCGCCAGCAGCCAAGATCGCGGCAGGGGGCACTACGAGCAGTACTTC.

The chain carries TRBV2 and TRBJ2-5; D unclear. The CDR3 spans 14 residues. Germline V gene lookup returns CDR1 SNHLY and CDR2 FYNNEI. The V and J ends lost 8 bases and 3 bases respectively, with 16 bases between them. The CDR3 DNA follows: TGTGCCAGCCATGTCTGGCTAGAAGAAGAGACCCAGTACTTC. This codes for CASHVWLEEETQYF. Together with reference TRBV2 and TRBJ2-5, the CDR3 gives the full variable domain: EPEVTQTPSHQVTQMGQEVILRCVPISNHLYFYWYRQILGQKVEFLVSFYNNEISEKSEIFDDQFSVERPDGSNFTLKIRSTKLEDSAMYFCASHVWLEEETQYFGPGTRLLVL.

This CDR3 is CASSLDPYTGGSTEAFF. The CDR3 DNA follows: TGCGCCAGCAGCTTGGACCCGTATACAGGGGGATCCACTGAAGCTTTCTTT. The J gene is TRBJ1-1, the V gene TRBV5-1; 8 nucleotides match TRBD1. Unmatched junction bases numbered 11, after V lost 0 bases and J lost 4 bases. The CDR3 totals 17 residues. Per the germline V gene, CDR1 is SGHRS and CDR2 is YFSETQ.

CDR3 amino acids: CASSPQLAGRGNEQFF. The CDR3 bases are TGTGCCAGCAGCCCACAACTAGCGGGAAGGGGTAATGAGCAGTTCTTC. The chain has TRBV5-4 and TRBJ2-1; 10 bases are shared with TRBD2. CDR3 length equals 16 residues. From germline, CDR1 is SGHNT and CDR2 YYREEE (reference sequence). The ends lost 4 bases at V and 7 bases at J; junction bases unmatched: 11.

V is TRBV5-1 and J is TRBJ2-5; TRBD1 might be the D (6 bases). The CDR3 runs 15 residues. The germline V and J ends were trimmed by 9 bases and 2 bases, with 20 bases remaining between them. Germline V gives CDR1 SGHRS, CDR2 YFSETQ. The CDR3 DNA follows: TGCGCCACCTCCCCCTCCGGGACACCACAAGAGACCCAGTACTTC. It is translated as CATSPSGTPQETQYF.

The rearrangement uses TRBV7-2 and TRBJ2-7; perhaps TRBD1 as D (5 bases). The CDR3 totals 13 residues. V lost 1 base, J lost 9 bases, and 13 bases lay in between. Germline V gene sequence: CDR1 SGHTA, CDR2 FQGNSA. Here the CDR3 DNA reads TGTGCCAGCAGCTTAGGACGGAGCCAGGGGCAGTACTTC. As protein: CASSLGRSQGQYF.

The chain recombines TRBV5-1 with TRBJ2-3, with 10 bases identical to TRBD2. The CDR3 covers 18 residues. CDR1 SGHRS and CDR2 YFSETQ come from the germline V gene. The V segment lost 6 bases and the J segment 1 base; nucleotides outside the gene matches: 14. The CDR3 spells CASTRALAGTSGTDTQYF. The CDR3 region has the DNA TGCGCCAGCACCAGGGCACTAGCGGGGACCTCTGGCACAGATACGCAGTATTTT. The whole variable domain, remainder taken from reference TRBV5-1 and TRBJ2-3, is KAGVTQTPRYLIKTRGQQVTLSCSPISGHRSVSWYQQTPGQGLQFLFEYFSETQRNKGNFPGRFSGRQFSNSRSEMNVSTLELGDSALYLCASTRALAGTSGTDTQYFGPGTRLTVL.

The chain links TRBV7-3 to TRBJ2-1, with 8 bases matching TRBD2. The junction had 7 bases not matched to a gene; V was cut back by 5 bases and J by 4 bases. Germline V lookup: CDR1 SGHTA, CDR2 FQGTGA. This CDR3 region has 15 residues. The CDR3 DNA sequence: TGTGCCAGCAGCCCCCGGGGGGGAGAGTACAATGAGCAGTTCTTC. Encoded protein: CASSPRGGEYNEQFF.

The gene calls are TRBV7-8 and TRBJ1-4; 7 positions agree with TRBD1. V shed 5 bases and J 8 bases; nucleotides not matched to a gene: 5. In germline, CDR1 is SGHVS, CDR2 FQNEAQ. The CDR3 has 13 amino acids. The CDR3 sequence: CASSVGQVEKLFF. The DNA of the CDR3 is TGTGCCAGCAGCGTAGGACAGGTGGAAAAACTGTTTTTT. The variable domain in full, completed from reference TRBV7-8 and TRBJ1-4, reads GAGVSQSPRYKVAKRGQDVALRCDPISGHVSLFWYQQALGQGPEFLTYFQNEAQLDKSGLPSDRFFAERPEGSVSTLKIQRTQQEDSAVYLCASSVGQVEKLFFGSGTQLSVL.

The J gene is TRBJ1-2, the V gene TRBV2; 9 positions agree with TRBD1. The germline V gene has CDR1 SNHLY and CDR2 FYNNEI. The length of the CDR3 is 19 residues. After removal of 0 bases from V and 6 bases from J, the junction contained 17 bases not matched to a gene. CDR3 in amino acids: CASSEAKGTGLFGSHGYTF. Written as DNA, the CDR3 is TGTGCCAGCAGTGAAGCGAAGGGGACAGGGCTTTTCGGCTCGCATGGCTACACCTTC.

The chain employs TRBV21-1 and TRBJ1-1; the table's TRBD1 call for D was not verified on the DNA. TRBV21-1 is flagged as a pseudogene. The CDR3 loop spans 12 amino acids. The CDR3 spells CASSKVGARAFF. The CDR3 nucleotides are TGTGCCAGCAGCAAAGTAGGGGCGAGGGCTTTCTTT.

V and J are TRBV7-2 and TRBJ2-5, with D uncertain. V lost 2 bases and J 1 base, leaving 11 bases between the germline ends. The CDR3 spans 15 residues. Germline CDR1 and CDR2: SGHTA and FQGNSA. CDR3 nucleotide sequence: TGTGCCAGCAGCTTAAACCCGGGTATCCAAGAGACCCAGTACTTC. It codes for CASSLNPGIQETQYF.

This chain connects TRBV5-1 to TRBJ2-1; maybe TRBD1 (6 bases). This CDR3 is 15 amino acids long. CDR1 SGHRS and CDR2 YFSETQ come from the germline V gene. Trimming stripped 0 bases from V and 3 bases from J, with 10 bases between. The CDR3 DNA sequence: TGCGCCAGCAGCTTGGGGGGGCAACTCTACAATGAGCAGTTCTTC. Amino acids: CASSLGGQLYNEQFF.

CDR3 residues: CASRTGTTLGAFF. CDR3 sequence (DNA): TGTGCCAGCAGAACCGGGACTACCCTTGGGGCTTTCTTT. The V call is TRBV2, the J call TRBJ1-1; possibly TRBD1 for D (5 bases). The CDR3 loop spans 13 amino acids. Per germline, CDR1 SNHLY and CDR2 FYNNEI. V was pared by 6 bases and J by 11 bases, with 19 bases between.

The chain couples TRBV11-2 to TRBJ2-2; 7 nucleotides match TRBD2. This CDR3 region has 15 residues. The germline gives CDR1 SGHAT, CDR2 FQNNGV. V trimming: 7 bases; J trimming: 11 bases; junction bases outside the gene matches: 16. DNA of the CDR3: TGTGCCAGCAAGAGCCGGGGACTACCCGTACTTGAGCTGTTTTTT. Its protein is CASKSRGLPVLELFF.

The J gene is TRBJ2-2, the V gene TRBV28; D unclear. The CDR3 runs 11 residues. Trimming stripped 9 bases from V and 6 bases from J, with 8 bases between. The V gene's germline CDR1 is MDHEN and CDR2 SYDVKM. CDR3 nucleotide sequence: TGTGCCAGTTTTGGAGCCGGGGAGCTGTTTTTT. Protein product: CASFGAGELFF.